The next 14 T cell receptor beta chains were all read from a single sample in a study of blood T cell repertoires in COVID-19. Libraries were prepared by immunoSEQ multiplex PCR; TCRdb keeps only in-frame clonotypes and omits some of them. The sample includes more than 45,000 clones, more than 75% of them seen just once. Sequencing was done on a sample of peripheral blood. These receptors were collected from a woman over 75 with COVID-19, enrolled during active disease.

The J gene is TRBJ2-1, the V gene TRBV24-1; possible D gene TRBD1, 6 bases. V was clipped by 2 bases and J by 5 bases, with 12 bases between them. The germline gives CDR1 KGHDR, CDR2 SFDVKD. This CDR3 has 15 amino acids. The CDR3 loop reads CATSDSTGPDNEQFF. The CDR3 coding sequence is TGTGCCACCAGTGATTCTACAGGGCCTGACAATGAGCAGTTCTTC.

The chain is built from TRBV27 and TRBJ2-1; maybe TRBD2 (6 bases). V was clipped by 7 bases and J by 0 bases, with 16 bases between them. This CDR3 region has 16 residues. Germline lookup yields CDR1 MNHEY and CDR2 SMNVEV (reference sequence). CDR3 DNA sequence: TGTGCCAGCACCTATGGGGGGTACACCTCCTACAATGAGCAGTTCTTC. Its protein is CASTYGGYTSYNEQFF.

The chain employs TRBV6-5 and TRBJ1-1, with D hard to call. V gave up 5 bases and J gave up 1 base, with 8 bases separating them. CDR1 and CDR2 from the germline V gene are MNHEY and SVGAGI. The CDR3 has 13 residues. DNA for the CDR3: TGTGCCAGCAGTAAACAACGGAACACTGAAGCTTTCTTT. As protein: CASSKQRNTEAFF.

V is TRBV3-1 (or the pseudogene TRBV3-2) and J is TRBJ1-2; D uncertain. From germline, CDR1 is LGHDT and CDR2 YNNKEL (reference sequence). The CDR3 covers 14 residues. V lost 1 base to trimming and J lost 2 bases, with 8 bases between them. The CDR3 nucleotides are TGTGCCAGCAGCCAAGTATCTATGAACTATGGCTACACCTTC. It codes for CASSQVSMNYGYTF.

The rearrangement uses TRBV11-2 and TRBJ1-1; D unresolved. Between the trimmed V and J ends, which lost 3 bases and 1 base, there was a span of 9 bases. Germline assignment: CDR1 SGHAT and CDR2 FQNNGV. This CDR3 contains 14 residues. CDR3 region: CASSFQVSNTEAFF. The CDR3 nucleotides read TGTGCCAGCAGCTTCCAGGTTTCGAACACTGAAGCTTTCTTT.

The chain links TRBV20-1 to TRBJ1-1; D is unresolved. Deletions cut 5 bases from V and 5 bases from J, with 9 bases between. The V gene's germline CDR1 is DFQATT and CDR2 SNEGSKA (reference sequence). This CDR3 region has 11 residues. CDR3 region: CSAPSLTEAFF. The DNA of the CDR3 is TGCAGTGCTCCTAGCCTAACTGAAGCTTTCTTT.

A few counts support this clone. This rearrangement joins TRBV12-3 or TRBV12-4 to TRBJ2-7; D possibly corresponds to TRBD2 (5 bases). Trimming took off 6 bases at V and 0 bases at J, with 9 bases between the two ends. The CDR3 has 13 residues. CDR3 in DNA: TGTGCCAGCAGCGGCGGGCTCTCCTACGAGCAGTACTTC. Translating gives CASSGGLSYEQYF.

The table lists this clone with a count of one. The gene calls are TRBV5-8 and TRBJ1-2; D is undetermined. The CDR3 is 12 residues long. Germline-derived CDR1 and CDR2 are SGHTS and YDEGEE. The V end lost 2 bases, the J end lost 8 bases, and 10 bases lay between the germline ends. The CDR3 nucleotides are TGTGCCAGCAGCTTTTCCAGCGGCGGCTACACCTTC. Its protein is CASSFSSGGYTF.

This chain connects TRBV30 to TRBJ2-7, with 8 bases identical to TRBD1. Trimming cost V 5 bases and J 5 bases; bases outside gene matches: 8. The CDR3 contains 13 residues. Germline V gives CDR1 GTSNPN, CDR2 SVGIG (reference sequence). The CDR3 region has the DNA TGTGCCTGGGACAGACAGGGGCTACACGAGCAGTACTTC. This codes for CAWDRQGLHEQYF.

The chain couples TRBV6-4 to TRBJ2-7; 8 nucleotides align to TRBD2. Germline CDR1 is MRHNA and CDR2 is SNTAGT. V lost 6 bases to trimming and J lost 0 bases; unmatched junction nucleotides: 7. The CDR3 contains 15 residues. The CDR3 nucleotides read TGTGCCAGCAGGCCGGAAGCGGGGGTCTCCTACGAGCAGTACTTC. The encoded protein is CASRPEAGVSYEQYF.

The V and J genes are TRBV3-1 (or the pseudogene TRBV3-2) and TRBJ2-7; D gene unclear. Germline assignment: CDR1 LGHDT and CDR2 YNNKEL (reference sequence). The CDR3 consists of 13 residues. V was trimmed by 3 bases and J by 0 bases, leaving 6 bases between them. The CDR3 sequence is CASSHPRSYEQYF. CDR3 DNA: TGTGCCAGCAGCCATCCCCGCTCCTACGAGCAGTACTTC.

The rearrangement links TRBV5-6 to TRBJ1-3; D not resolved. The CDR3 is 14 amino acids. Germline V gene data show CDR1 as SGHDT and CDR2 as YYEEEE. V dropped 5 bases and J dropped 4 bases, with 13 bases sitting between them. The CDR3 here is CASRMGGLGNTIYF. As DNA, the CDR3 is TGTGCCAGCAGGATGGGAGGCCTGGGAAACACCATATATTTT.

This chain joins TRBV5-1 and TRBJ1-1; D is possibly TRBD1 (5 bases). CDR3 length: 12 residues. Trimming stripped 7 bases from V and 7 bases from J, with 14 bases between. Germline V gene sequence: CDR1 SGHRS, CDR2 YFSETQ. This chain's CDR3 is CASGRDQGEAFF. The CDR3 region has the DNA TGCGCCAGCGGCCGTGACCAGGGTGAAGCTTTCTTT.

The chain combines TRBV4-2 with TRBJ2-5; 9 bases align to TRBD2. CDR3 length: 18 amino acids. Germline values: CDR1 LGHNA, CDR2 YNFKEQ. The V gene end was trimmed by 0 bases and the J gene end by 5 bases; junction bases not matched to a gene: 13. This CDR3 is CASSQDPAAGGIGETQYF. The DNA of the CDR3 is TGTGCCAGCAGCCAAGATCCGGCAGCGGGGGGCATAGGGGAGACCCAGTACTTC.